This T cell receptor (beta chain) was captured by sequencing in a study of shared clonotypes between healthy human individuals. TCRdb keeps only in-frame clones here, not all; method: immunoSEQ multiplex PCR. The sample holds 660,000 or so clones, around 96% seen once. CD45RO-negative CD8 cells positively selected for CCR7 made up the naive population, which excluded terminally differentiated effector memory CD45RA+ cells. The receptor was isolated from a woman aged 25 to 39 in good health. What was sequenced was naive CD8+ T cells sorted from blood.

Written as DNA, the CDR3 is TGTGCCAGCAGTGCCGGACTCTCCTACGAGCAGTACTTC. Its translation: CASSAGLSYEQYF. The chain joins TRBV2 to TRBJ2-7, with D possibly being TRBD2 (5 bases). CDR1 and CDR2 (germline): SNHLY, FYNNEI. This CDR3 is built from 13 residues. Trimming took off 4 bases at V and 0 bases at J, with 7 bases between the two ends.